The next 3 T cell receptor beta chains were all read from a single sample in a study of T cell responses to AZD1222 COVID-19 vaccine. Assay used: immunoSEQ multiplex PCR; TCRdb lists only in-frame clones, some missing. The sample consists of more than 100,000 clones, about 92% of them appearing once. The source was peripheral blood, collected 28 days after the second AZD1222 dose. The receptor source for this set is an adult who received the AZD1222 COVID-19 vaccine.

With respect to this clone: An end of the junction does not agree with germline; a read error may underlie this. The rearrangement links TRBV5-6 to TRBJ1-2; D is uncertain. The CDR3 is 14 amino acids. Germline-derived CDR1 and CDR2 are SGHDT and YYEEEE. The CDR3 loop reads CASTLKQRNYGYTF. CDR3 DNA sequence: TGTGCCAGCACCTTGAAACAGCGTAACTATGGCTACACCTTC.

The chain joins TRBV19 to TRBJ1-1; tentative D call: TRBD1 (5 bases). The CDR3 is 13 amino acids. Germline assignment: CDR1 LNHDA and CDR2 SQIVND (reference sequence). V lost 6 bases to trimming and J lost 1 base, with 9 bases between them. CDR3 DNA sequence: TGTGCCAGTAGGCCTCAGGGGAACACTGAAGCTTTCTTT. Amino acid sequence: CASRPQGNTEAFF.

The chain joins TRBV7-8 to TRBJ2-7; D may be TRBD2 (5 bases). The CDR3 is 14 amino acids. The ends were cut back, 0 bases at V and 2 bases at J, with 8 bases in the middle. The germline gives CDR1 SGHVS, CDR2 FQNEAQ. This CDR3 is CASSLARGTYEQYF. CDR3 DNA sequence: TGTGCCAGCAGCTTAGCACGGGGTACCTACGAGCAGTACTTC. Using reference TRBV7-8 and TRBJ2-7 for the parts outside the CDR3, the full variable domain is GAGVSQSPRYKVAKRGQDVALRCDPISGHVSLFWYQQALGQGPEFLTYFQNEAQLDKSGLPSDRFFAERPEGSVSTLKIQRTQQEDSAVYLCASSLARGTYEQYFGPGTRLTVT.